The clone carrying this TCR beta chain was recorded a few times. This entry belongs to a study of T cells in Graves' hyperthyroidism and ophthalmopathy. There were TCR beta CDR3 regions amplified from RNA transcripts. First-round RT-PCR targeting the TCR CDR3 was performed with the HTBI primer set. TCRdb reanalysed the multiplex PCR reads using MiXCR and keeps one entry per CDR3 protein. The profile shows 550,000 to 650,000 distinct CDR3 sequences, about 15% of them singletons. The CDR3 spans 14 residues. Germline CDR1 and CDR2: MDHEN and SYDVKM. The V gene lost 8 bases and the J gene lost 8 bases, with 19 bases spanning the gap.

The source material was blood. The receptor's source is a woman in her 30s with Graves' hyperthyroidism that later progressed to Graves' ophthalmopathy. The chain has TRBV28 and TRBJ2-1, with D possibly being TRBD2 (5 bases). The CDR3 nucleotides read TGTGCCAGCGGCATACTACGGGTGAGGGATGAGCAGTTCTTC. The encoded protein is CASGILRVRDEQFF.